This TCR beta chain is from a study of vaccination effects on CD4 cells after COVID-19. Upon completion of about eleven days in culture, CD4+ T cells were isolated. Participants got two doses of BNT162b2 or mRNA-1273 vaccine. Testing of the vaccine recipients showed negative nucleocapsid antibodies and no prior SARS-CoV-2 infection. This clone has a handful of counts. What it recognizes is unknown. The data were produced by immunoSEQ multiplex PCR, yet TCRdb's version contains in-frame clones alone and is incomplete. The data show tens of thousands of clones, roughly four fifths seen once. The V gene lost 8 bases and the J gene lost 6 bases, with 16 bases spanning the gap. CDR3 length: 13 amino acids. In germline, CDR1 is LGHDT, CDR2 YNNKEL (reference sequence).

The V and J genes are TRBV3-1 (or the pseudogene TRBV3-2) and TRBJ1-1; tentative D call: TRBD1 (6 bases). The material sequenced was CD4+ T cells from PBMCs cultured without peptide, taken after COVID-19 vaccination. This clonotype originated in a human donor who received a COVID-19 vaccine. The CDR3 nucleotides read TGTGCCAGCTTGGGGCAGGGGATCCCTGAAGCTTTCTTT. Protein product: CASLGQGIPEAFF.